This T cell receptor beta chain was sequenced in a study of cytomegalovirus exposure and HLA in healthy donors (dated by TCRdb to about 2017). Study-level background: An earlier analysis of approximately 640 of the donors reported approximately 300 Gb of sequence data and some 120 million unique TCR beta sequences from about 179 million T cells. An early release covering about 600 HLA-typed donors comprised roughly 300 gigabases of sequencing data and 65 million to 100 million unique TCR sequences. The genetic ancestry cluster associated with self-reported Caucasian donors included 65% to 90% of the 398 genotyped donors. The study aimed to test whether signatures of past pathogen exposure could be identified by cataloging public T cell receptors. The study profiled the T cell repertoires of under 700 subjects by immunosequencing and related them to cytomegalovirus serostatus. In addition to the first cohort of around 670 subjects, a separate validation cohort of about 120 different subjects was used. The study combined high-throughput TCR immunosequencing, statistical association of individual TCRs with disease status, and machine learning to predict cytomegalovirus infection status. In a later analysis, previously published TCR beta repertoires from fewer than 750 donors were re-analyzed and high-resolution HLA genotyping was added so that TCR occurrence patterns could be studied. In the later analysis, no new phenotypic data were used to find candidate immune exposures; instead, reliance was placed on TCR beta sequences and their occurrence across donors. An earlier analysis of several hundred of the donors applied high-throughput TCR beta sequencing to assess whether each TCR beta V gene segment acted as functional or pseudogenic. Donor age, sex, ethnicity and CMV serostatus were compiled alongside the repertoire data. In a later genetic analysis, genome-wide SNP genotypes for 398 of the 666 donors were used, and that subset was treated as a discovery cohort. Every discovery cohort repertoire had been produced on one sequencing platform. HLA typing included class I and class II loci at four-digit resolution. Typing coverage varied by locus: roughly 620-640 donors for A, B, C, DRB1 and DQB1; approximately 560 for DQA1; around 570 for DPA1; 400 to 480 for DPB1. Several DR-DQ haplotypes were treated as single units for association and clustering because of strong linkage in the cohort. On average, roughly 250,000 unique TCR beta nucleotide sequences were sequenced per donor among 398 genotyped donors of the cohort, with roughly 18% of those sequences being non-productive. Results the study describes overall, beyond this receptor: Compared with the roughly 700-donor mean, donors in an Asian-associated ancestry cluster had fewer N-insertions in productive TCRs, according to a later genetic analysis. Most CMV-associated TCR beta chains appeared to be HLA-restricted in a later analysis, and the HLA associations seemed to be driven largely by CMV exposure. According to a later analysis, TCR association rates differed among HLA loci, with DRB1 alleles showing the most associated TCRs and HLA-C alleles showing the fewest. A total of roughly 160 TCR beta chains were listed by the study as associated with cytomegalovirus. Cytomegalovirus status was reported to be diagnosed by the classifier with high specificity and sensitivity in both the original and validation cohorts. While some public TCRs were present in many individuals, most TCR sequences turned up only very rarely across donors. In a later analysis, more than 15,000 TCR beta sequences were associated with specific HLA alleles at a false discovery rate of 0.05. The sequencing pipeline was judged likely to have produced a cluster of highly shared sequence variants as a technical artifact. Strong co-occurrence of HLA alleles, especially DR and DQ, made assigning TCR associations to individual alleles difficult. In a later analysis, several top co-occurrence clusters were reported to appear linked to parvovirus B19, influenza, CMV and Epstein-Barr virus. In a later genetic analysis, a missense DCLRE1C variant was associated with V-gene and J-gene trimming of TCR beta chains, and the association was replicated in an independent cohort. HLA typing was unavailable for some donors at each locus, so association tests used only the typed subset. Some IMGT-functional V segments, including TRBV6-2 and TRBV6-3, could not be told apart with the 87-base-pair reads, so those segments were excluded. A further reported finding was that TCR beta sequences accurately predicted the HLA-A and HLA-B alleles for most subjects in the first cohort. The authors suggested that the approach could potentially be extended to other disease states and immunological phenotypes. In an earlier analysis of some 640 of the donors, most TCR beta V segments were observed in productive rearrangements about 90% or about 30% of the time, broadly matching IMGT annotations. Presence/absence analyses assumed roughly uniform sequencing depth across donors, an assumption that may not hold. A few of the identified cytomegalovirus-associated TCR beta chains were confirmed in vitro to be specific for cytomegalovirus antigens. The only immune exposure information available for the cohort was CMV serostatus. Because counts were too low, some 17 rarely observed V segments, including chromosome 9 orphons, were excluded from the earlier analysis of under 650 of the donors. In a later analysis, HLA-associated TCR beta chains were found to be more clonally expanded and to have lower generation probabilities than equally common non-associated chains. In this cohort, only TCR beta chains were sequenced, and detectable features were limited by the absence of alpha or paired-chain data. Correlated functional status among segregating V segments might reflect linkage disequilibrium, but an unknown experimental factor could not be ruled out.

The library was generated by the immunoSEQ multiplex PCR assay. For the multiplex PCR, a mixture combining 60 forward primers for TCR Vbeta segments and 13 reverse primers for TCR Jbeta segments was used. The CDR3 region of rearranged TCR beta genes was amplified from genomic DNA by a multiplex PCR assay. The Illumina HiSeq System was used to sequence the amplified TCR beta libraries as 87-base-pair reads. In the source study's methods: In a later analysis, tens of millions of unique TCR beta chains were counted across the 500 to 850 repertoires, and roughly 11 million of these chains were shared by at least two donors. To remove PCR and sequencing errors, raw reads were error-corrected and collapsed into unique sequences using a nearest-neighbor algorithm that merged closely related sequences. Alignment of CDR3 sequences to IMGT reference sequences was used to assign V, D and J gene segments. For a sequence to be retained, a match of at least six nucleotides was required to both a V gene segment and a J gene segment. A rearrangement was called productive if the CDR3 had no stop codons and remained in frame with V and J, and every other rearrangement was called non-productive. Following IMGT convention, CDR3 was defined as the stretch from the second conserved V-encoded cysteine up to the conserved J-encoded phenylalanine. The earlier analysis of about 500 of the donors excluded sequences that lacked an unambiguous match to a single V gene segment. An earlier analysis of fewer than 650 of the donors classified V segments as functional when productive rearrangements were above 56.7% and as segregating when the standard deviation between donors was above 5%. A statistical classification framework was developed to diagnose cytomegalovirus status using the catalog of TCR beta chain sequences. A later analysis assigned V and J genes by comparing TCR nucleotide sequences with IMGT/GENE-DB human TR gene sequences. The TCRdist pipeline was used in a later analysis to assign CDR3 sequences and most-parsimonious VDJ recombination scenarios. In a later analysis, each TCR beta chain was defined by its CDR3 amino acid sequence together with its V-gene family, and reads without a unique V-gene family were excluded. In a later analysis, 450 to 600 highly shared, low-generation-probability nucleotide sequences were removed to address suspected cross-contamination and a sequencing artifact. In a later analysis, a clonal expansion index was calculated for each public chain from normalized within-repertoire ranks of inferred template counts. In a later analysis, generation probabilities were computed using a VDJ recombination model fitted to out-of-frame rearrangements, and the results were checked against IGoR. In a later analysis, TCR-TCR, TCR-HLA and TCR-CMV co-occurrence was scored with hypergeometric tests, and a repertoire-size bias correction was applied to TCR pairs. A later analysis estimated false discovery rates by permuting HLA or CMV assignments 20 times. A later analysis grouped co-occurring TCRs with DBSCAN, adding TCRdist sequence similarity when clustering within HLA-allele-positive subsets. Repertoires with fewer than 30,000 or more than 120,000 public chains were left out of co-occurrence clustering, as were about 5 repertoires with anomalous nucleotide sharing. TCRdb retrieved this table from immuneACCESS and kept in-frame rearrangements only. Not all clones are present; in checked studies, unresolved V genes account for under half, and no reason is known for the remainder. V and J calls and clone size follow that table, whereas D and trimming were derived from the DNA. For this sample the table gives 60,000 to 75,000 clones, of which around 82% were detected only once. The ten largest clones add up to roughly 8.2% of the sample.

The cohort was made up of roughly 670 healthy bone marrow donors. At the time of sampling, every cohort member was nominally healthy, though immune exposures that went unrecorded were likely present. The donor tested CMV seropositive, placing the donor among the roughly 300 seropositive members of the cohort. A peripheral blood sample was collected from each donor, and TCR beta sequencing was performed on peripheral blood mononuclear cells. The Qiagen DNeasy Blood Extraction Kit was used to extract genomic DNA from the blood cell samples. V and J are trimmed by 0 bases and 3 bases, and the gene matches miss 1 base of the junction. Taken from the germline V gene (reference sequence), the CDR1 and CDR2 loops are GTSNPN and SVGIG. The CDR3, from cysteine to phenylalanine, totals 13 residues. Only the CDR3 DNA is retained, 39 bases long and in frame from the first base. A remark on this clone: Which antigen it targets is not known. No much larger clone is present one base from it, and per-base qualities are unavailable. This CDR3 is also generated by other DNA sequences in the sample.

The clonotype was recovered from a man younger than 30 in good health and CMV-seropositive. The sample was PBMCs. The rearranged segments are TRBV30 and TRBJ1-1; 7 junctional bases match TRBD1. CDR3 reads: CAWSVQGDTEAFF. The DNA sequence reads TGTGCCTGGAGTGTTCAGGGGGACACTGAAGCTTTCTTT.